The entry that follows covers one T cell receptor beta chain sequence. Its target is not known. This sample stems from a study of T cells in Graves' hyperthyroidism and ophthalmopathy. Overall study results and limits: Most thyroid-expanded clonotypes above 0.001 were also found in blood. From stable hyperthyroidism, ophthalmopathy was separated by a 13 V-J model.

Criteria for exclusion of patients were uncontrolled infection, other autoimmune disease, pregnancy or lactation. Clinical symptoms, serum thyroxine, TRAb, thyroid ultrasound and orbital computed tomography informed diagnoses. What was amplified from RNA transcripts were TCR beta CDR3 regions. Using the HTBI primer set, a first-round RT-PCR was run on the TCR CDR3. Via MiXCR, TCRdb re-called the multiplex PCR reads, giving one row per CDR3 protein. The table lists 500,000 to 550,000 distinct CDR3 sequences, less than 25% of them singletons. The sample consisted of blood. This TCR came from a man aged 18 to 35 with Graves' hyperthyroidism.

The CDR3 coding sequence is TGCGCCAGCAGCTTTCGGGTTAGGACAGCATCCTACGAGCAGTACTTC. As protein: CASSFRVRTASYEQYF. V is TRBV5-1 and J is TRBJ2-7; weak D call: TRBD1 (6 bases). Per germline, CDR1 SGHRS and CDR2 YFSETQ. Trimming cost V 2 bases and J 1 base, with 16 bases left between them. The CDR3 is made up of 16 amino acids. Full variable domain (remainder filled in from reference TRBV5-1 and TRBJ2-7): KAGVTQTPRYLIKTRGQQVTLSCSPISGHRSVSWYQQTPGQGLQFLFEYFSETQRNKGNFPGRFSGRQFSNSRSEMNVSTLELGDSALYLCASSFRVRTASYEQYFGPGTRLTVT.